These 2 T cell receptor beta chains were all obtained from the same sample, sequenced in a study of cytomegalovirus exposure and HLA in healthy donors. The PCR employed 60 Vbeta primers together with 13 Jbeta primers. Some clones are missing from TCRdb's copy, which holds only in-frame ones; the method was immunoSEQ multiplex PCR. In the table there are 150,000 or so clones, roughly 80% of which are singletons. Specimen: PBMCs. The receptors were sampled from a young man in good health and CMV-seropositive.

The CDR3 sequence is CASSRTFNYGYTF. The CDR3 DNA reads TGTGCCAGTAGTAGGACATTTAACTATGGCTACACCTTC. V gene TRBV19 combines with J gene TRBJ1-2; D is perhaps TRBD1 (5 bases). Germline-derived CDR1 and CDR2 are LNHDA and SQIVND (reference sequence). This CDR3 is 13 amino acids long. V was shortened by 4 bases and J by 1 base, with 7 bases between the two germline ends.

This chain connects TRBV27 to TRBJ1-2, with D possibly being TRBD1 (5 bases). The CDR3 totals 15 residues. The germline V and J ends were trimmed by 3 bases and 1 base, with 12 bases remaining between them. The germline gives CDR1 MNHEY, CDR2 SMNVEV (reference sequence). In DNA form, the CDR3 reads TGTGCCAGCAGTTTGGTAGTGGGGGGTAACTATGGCTACACCTTC. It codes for CASSLVVGGNYGYTF.